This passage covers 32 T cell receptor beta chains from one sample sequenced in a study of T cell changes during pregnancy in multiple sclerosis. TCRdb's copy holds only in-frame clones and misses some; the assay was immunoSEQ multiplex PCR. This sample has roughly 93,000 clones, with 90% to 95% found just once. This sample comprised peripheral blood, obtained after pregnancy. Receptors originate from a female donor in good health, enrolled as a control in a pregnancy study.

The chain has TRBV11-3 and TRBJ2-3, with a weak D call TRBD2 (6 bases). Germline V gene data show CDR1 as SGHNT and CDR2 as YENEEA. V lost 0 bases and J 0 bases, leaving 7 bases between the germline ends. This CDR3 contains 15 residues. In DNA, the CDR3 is TGTGCCAGCAGCTTAGACGGGACTAGCACAGATACGCAGTATTTT. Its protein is CASSLDGTSTDTQYF.

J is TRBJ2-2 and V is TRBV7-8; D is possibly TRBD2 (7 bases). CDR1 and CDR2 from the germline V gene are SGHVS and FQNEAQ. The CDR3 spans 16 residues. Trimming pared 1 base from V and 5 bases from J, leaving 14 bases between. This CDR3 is CASSLGTRGGTGELFF. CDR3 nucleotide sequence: TGTGCCAGCAGCTTAGGGACTAGAGGGGGGACCGGGGAGCTGTTTTTT. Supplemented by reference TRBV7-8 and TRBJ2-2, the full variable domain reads GAGVSQSPRYKVAKRGQDVALRCDPISGHVSLFWYQQALGQGPEFLTYFQNEAQLDKSGLPSDRFFAERPEGSVSTLKIQRTQQEDSAVYLCASSLGTRGGTGELFFGEGSRLTVL.

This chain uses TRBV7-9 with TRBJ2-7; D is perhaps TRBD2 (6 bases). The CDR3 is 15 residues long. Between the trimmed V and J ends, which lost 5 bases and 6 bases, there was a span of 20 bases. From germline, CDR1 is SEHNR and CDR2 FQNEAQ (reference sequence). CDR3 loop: CASSARGAGDSEQYF. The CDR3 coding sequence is TGTGCCAGCAGCGCCCGGGGAGCGGGTGATAGCGAGCAGTACTTC. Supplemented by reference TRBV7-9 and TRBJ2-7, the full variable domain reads DTGVSQNPRHKITKRGQNVTFRCDPISEHNRLYWYRQTLGQGPEFLTYFQNEAQLEKSRLLSDRFSAERPKGSFSTLEIQRTEQGDSAMYLCASSARGAGDSEQYFGPGTRLTVT.

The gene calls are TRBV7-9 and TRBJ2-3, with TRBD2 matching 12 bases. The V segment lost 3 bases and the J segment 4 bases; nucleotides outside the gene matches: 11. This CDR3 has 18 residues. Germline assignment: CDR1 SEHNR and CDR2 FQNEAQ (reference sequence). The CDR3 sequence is CASSFLAGGLSSPDTQYF. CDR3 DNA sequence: TGTGCCAGCAGCTTTCTAGCGGGGGGGCTCTCGAGCCCAGATACGCAGTATTTT.

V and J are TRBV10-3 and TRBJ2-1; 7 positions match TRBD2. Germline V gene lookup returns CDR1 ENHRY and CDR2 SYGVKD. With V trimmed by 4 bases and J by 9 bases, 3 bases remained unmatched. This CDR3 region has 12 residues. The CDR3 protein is CAISGDYVEQFF. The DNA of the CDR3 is TGTGCCATCAGTGGGGACTATGTTGAGCAGTTCTTC.

The CDR3 loop reads CSARADYGYTF. The CDR3 DNA sequence: TGCAGTGCTAGGGCCGACTATGGCTACACCTTC. This chain connects TRBV20-1 to TRBJ1-2; D not certain. The V and J ends lost 3 bases and 3 bases respectively, with 5 bases between them. In germline, CDR1 is DFQATT, CDR2 SNEGSKA (reference sequence). This CDR3 comprises 11 residues.

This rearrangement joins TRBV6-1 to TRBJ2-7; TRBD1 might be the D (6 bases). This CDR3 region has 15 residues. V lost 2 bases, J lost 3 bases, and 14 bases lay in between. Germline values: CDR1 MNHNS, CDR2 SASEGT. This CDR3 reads CASSESLDSSYEQYF. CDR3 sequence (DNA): TGTGCCAGCAGTGAATCCCTGGACAGTAGCTACGAGCAGTACTTC.

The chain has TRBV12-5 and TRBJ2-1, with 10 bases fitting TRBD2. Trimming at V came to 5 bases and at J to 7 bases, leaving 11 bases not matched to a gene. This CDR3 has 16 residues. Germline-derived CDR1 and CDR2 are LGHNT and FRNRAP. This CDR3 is CASGPAGGEAINEQFF. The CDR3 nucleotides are TGTGCTAGTGGTCCAGCGGGAGGGGAAGCAATTAATGAGCAGTTCTTC.

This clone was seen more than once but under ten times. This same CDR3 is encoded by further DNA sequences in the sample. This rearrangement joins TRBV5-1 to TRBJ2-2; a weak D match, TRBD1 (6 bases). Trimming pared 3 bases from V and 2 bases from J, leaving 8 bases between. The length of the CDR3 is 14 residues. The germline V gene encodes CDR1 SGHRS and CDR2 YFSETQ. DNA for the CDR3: TGCGCCAGCAGCTCACAGGGAAACACCGGGGAGCTGTTTTTT. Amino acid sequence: CASSSQGNTGELFF.

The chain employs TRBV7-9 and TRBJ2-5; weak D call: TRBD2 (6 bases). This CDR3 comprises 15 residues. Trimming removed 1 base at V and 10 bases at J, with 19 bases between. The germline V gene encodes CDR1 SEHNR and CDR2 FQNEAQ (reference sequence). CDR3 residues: CASSLGGGPPGVQYF. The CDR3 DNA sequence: TGTGCCAGCAGCTTAGGTGGGGGACCCCCGGGGGTCCAGTACTTC.

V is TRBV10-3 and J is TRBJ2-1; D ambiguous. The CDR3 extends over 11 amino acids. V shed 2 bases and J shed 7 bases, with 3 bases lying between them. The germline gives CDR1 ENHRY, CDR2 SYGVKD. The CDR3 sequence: CAISELNEQFF. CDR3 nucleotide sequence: TGTGCCATCAGTGAGCTGAATGAGCAGTTCTTC.

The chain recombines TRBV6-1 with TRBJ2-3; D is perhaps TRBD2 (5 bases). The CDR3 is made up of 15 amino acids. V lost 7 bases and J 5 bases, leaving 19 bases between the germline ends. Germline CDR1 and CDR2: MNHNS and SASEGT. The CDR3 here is CASISGFLGEDTQYF. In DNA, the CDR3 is TGTGCCAGCATTTCTGGGTTTCTCGGGGAAGATACGCAGTATTTT.

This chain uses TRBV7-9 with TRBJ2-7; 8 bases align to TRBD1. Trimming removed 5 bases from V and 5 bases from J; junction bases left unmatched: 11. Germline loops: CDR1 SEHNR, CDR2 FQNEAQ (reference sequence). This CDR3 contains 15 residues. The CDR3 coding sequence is TGTGCCAGCAGCCCGGGGGCAGGGGGCGTGAACGAGCAGTACTTC. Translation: CASSPGAGGVNEQYF.

The CDR3 is CASREGTSEANIQYF. DNA for the CDR3: TGTGCCAGCAGAGAGGGGACTAGCGAAGCTAACATTCAGTACTTC. V gene TRBV5-8 combines with J gene TRBJ2-4, with 10 bases aligning to TRBD2. The junction had 9 bases not matched to a gene; V was cut back by 5 bases and J by 7 bases. The length of the CDR3 is 15 residues. Germline V gives CDR1 SGHTS, CDR2 YDEGEE.

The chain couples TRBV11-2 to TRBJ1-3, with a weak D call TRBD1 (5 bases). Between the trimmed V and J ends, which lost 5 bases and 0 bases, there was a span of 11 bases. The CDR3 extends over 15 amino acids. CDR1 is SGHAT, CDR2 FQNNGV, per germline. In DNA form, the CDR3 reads TGTGCCAGCAGCCAGATAAGGGGCTCTGGAAACACCATATATTTT. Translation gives CASSQIRGSGNTIYF.

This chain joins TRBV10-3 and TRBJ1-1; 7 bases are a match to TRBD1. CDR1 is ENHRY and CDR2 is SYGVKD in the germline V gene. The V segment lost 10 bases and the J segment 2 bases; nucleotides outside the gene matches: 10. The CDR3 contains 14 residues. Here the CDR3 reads CATAGQNDNTEAFF. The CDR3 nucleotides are TGTGCCACTGCGGGACAGAATGACAACACTGAAGCTTTCTTT.

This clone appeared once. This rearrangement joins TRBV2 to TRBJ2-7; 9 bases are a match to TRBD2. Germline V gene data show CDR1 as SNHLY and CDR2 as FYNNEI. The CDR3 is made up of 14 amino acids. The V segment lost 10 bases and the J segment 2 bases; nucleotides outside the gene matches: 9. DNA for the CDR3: TGTGCCACCGCGGGGGGGGCCGAGGCCTACGAGCAGTACTTC. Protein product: CATAGGAEAYEQYF.

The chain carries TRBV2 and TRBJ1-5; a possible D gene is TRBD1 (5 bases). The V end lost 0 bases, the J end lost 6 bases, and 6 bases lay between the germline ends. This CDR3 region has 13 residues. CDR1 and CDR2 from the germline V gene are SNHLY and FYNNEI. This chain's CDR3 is CASSEAGGQPQHF. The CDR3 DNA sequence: TGTGCCAGCAGTGAAGCGGGGGGTCAGCCCCAGCATTTT.

The CDR3 sequence is CASSFRDREDSPLHF. DNA for the CDR3: TGTGCCAGCAGCTTCCGGGACAGGGAAGATTCACCCCTCCACTTT. The rearrangement joins TRBV5-4 to TRBJ1-6; 9 bases are shared with TRBD1. Germline V CDR1 and CDR2: SGHNT, YYREEE (reference sequence). V lost 2 bases, J lost 8 bases, and 5 bases stayed unmatched. The CDR3 covers 15 residues.

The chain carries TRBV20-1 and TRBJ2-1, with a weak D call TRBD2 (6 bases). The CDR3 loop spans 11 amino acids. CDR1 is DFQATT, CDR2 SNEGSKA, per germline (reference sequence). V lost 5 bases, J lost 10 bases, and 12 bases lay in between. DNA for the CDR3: TGCAGTGCTGGGGGGATTGGGGAGCAGTTCTTC. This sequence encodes CSAGGIGEQFF.

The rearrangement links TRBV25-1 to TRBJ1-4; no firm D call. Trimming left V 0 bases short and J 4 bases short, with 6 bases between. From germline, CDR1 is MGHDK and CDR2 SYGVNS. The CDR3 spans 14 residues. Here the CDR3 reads CASSEYSNNEKLFF. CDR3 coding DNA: TGTGCCAGCAGTGAATACAGTAATAATGAAAAACTGTTTTTT.

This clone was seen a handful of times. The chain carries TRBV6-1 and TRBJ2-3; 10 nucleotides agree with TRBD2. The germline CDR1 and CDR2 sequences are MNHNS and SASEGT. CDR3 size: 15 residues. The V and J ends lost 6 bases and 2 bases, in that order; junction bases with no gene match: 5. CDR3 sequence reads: CASRVGLADTDTQYF. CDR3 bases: TGTGCCAGCAGAGTAGGACTAGCGGACACAGATACGCAGTATTTT.

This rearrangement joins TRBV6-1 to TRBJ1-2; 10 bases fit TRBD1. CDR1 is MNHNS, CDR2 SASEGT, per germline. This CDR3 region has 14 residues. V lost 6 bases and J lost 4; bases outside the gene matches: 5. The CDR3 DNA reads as TGTGCCAGCAGCGCGGGACAGGGGTCCTATGGCTACACCTTC. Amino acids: CASSAGQGSYGYTF.

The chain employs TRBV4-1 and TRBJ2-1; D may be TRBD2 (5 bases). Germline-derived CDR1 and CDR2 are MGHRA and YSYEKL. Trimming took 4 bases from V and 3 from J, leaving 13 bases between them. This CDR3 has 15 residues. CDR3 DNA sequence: TGCGCCAGCAGCCCTTCTAGGGCGGGCTACAATGAGCAGTTCTTC. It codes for CASSPSRAGYNEQFF.

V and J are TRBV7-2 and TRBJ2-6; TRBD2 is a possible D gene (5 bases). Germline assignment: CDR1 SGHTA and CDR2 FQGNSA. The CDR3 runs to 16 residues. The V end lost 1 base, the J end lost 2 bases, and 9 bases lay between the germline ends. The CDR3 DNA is TGTGCCAGCAGCTTAGATTTCGGGGCTGGGGCCAACGTCCTGACTTTC. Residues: CASSLDFGAGANVLTF.

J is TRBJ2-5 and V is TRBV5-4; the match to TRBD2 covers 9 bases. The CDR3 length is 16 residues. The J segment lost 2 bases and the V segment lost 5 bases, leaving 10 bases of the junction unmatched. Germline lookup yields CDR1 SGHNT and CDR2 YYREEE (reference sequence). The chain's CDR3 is CASSPDLAGRQETQYF. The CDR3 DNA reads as TGTGCCAGCAGTCCCGACCTAGCGGGGAGACAAGAGACCCAGTACTTC.

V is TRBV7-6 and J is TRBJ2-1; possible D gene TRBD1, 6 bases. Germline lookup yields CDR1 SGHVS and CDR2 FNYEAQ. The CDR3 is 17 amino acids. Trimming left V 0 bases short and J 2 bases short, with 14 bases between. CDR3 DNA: TGTGCCAGCAGCTTAGCAGGTGGGACACGACCCTACAATGAGCAGTTCTTC. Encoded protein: CASSLAGGTRPYNEQFF.

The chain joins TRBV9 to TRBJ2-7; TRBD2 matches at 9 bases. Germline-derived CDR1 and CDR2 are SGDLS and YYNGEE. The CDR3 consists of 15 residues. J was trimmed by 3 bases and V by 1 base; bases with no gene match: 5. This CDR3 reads CASSVSAAGGYEQYF. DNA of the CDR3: TGTGCCAGCAGCGTATCGGCAGCGGGGGGCTACGAGCAGTACTTC.

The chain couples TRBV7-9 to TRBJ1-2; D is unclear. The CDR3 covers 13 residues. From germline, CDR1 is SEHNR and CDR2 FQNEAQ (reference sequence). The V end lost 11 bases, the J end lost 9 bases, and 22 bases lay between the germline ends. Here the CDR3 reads CASSDPGDPSYTF. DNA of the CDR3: TGTGCCTCTTCGGACCCGGGAGATCCGAGCTACACCTTC.

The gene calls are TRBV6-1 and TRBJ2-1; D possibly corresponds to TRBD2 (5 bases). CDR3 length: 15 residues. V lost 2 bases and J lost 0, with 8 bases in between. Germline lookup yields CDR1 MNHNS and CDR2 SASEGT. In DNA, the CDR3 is TGTGCCAGCAGTGAAAGCGGTAGCTCCTACAATGAGCAGTTCTTC. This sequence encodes CASSESGSSYNEQFF.

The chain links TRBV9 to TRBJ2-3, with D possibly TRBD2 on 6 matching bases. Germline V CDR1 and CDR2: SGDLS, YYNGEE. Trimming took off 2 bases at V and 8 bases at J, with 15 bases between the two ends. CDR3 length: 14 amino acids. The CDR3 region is CASSVSGPMSTQYF. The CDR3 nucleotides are TGTGCCAGCAGCGTTAGCGGTCCCATGAGTACGCAGTATTTT.

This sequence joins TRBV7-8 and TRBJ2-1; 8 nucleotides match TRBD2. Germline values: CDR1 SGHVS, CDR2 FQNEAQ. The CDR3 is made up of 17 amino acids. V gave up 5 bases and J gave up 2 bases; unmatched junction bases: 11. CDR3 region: CASSVDTSGRPYNEQFF. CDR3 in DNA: TGTGCCAGCAGCGTGGACACCAGCGGGAGACCCTACAATGAGCAGTTCTTC.